This passage covers 29 T cell receptor beta chains from one sample sequenced in a study of early T cells in non-severe SARS-CoV-2 infection. TCRdb redid the calling of the 5' RACE reads with MiXCR, one entry per CDR3 protein. The table shows approximately 66,000 distinct CDR3 sequences, with around 13% occurring only once. Sequencing used whole blood. Source of these receptors: an adult who was a healthcare worker with PCR-confirmed SARS-CoV-2 infection or an uninfected control (not recorded which).

This clonotype has more than one count but fewer than ten. The chain couples TRBV20-1 to TRBJ2-5, with TRBD2 matching 8 bases. The CDR3 has 15 amino acids. Germline values: CDR1 DFQATT, CDR2 SNEGSKA (reference sequence). V lost 6 bases and J lost 0; bases outside the gene matches: 9. The CDR3 region is CSAALPSGYQETQYF. CDR3 nucleotides: TGCAGTGCCGCTTTGCCTAGCGGGTACCAAGAGACCCAGTACTTC.

Many counts were recorded for this clonotype. The chain is built from TRBV7-3 and TRBJ2-5, with 9 bases aligning to TRBD1. Germline values: CDR1 SGHTA, CDR2 FQGTGA. Trimming took 5 bases from V and 2 from J; bases not matched to a gene: 3. The CDR3 length is 14 residues. The CDR3 sequence is CASSPDRGQETQYF. The CDR3 nucleotides are TGTGCCAGCAGCCCGGACAGGGGACAAGAGACCCAGTACTTC.

This clonotype was recorded at least ten times. The gene calls are TRBV5-1 and TRBJ2-1; weak D call: TRBD2 (5 bases). The germline V gene has CDR1 SGHRS and CDR2 YFSETQ. CDR3 length: 14 amino acids. The germline V and J ends were trimmed by 3 bases and 7 bases, with 14 bases remaining between them. CDR3 nucleotide sequence: TGCGCCAGCAGCTGGAACCCCCGCGGGAATGAGCAGTTCTTC. This codes for CASSWNPRGNEQFF.

At least ten counts were recorded for this clonotype. The chain joins TRBV7-6 to TRBJ2-3; D is undetermined. The ends were cut back, 0 bases at V and 6 bases at J, with 10 bases in the middle. CDR1 and CDR2 from the germline V gene are SGHVS and FNYEAQ. CDR3 length: 14 residues. The chain's CDR3 is CASSLAPSADTQYF. CDR3 DNA sequence: TGTGCCAGCAGCTTAGCGCCGTCAGCGGATACGCAGTATTTT.

This clonotype was detected a few times. The V and J genes are TRBV6-5 and TRBJ2-1; TRBD2 agrees at 7 bases. The germline gives CDR1 MNHEY, CDR2 SVGAGI. Losses at the gene ends were 5 bases for V and 0 bases for J; bases not matched to a gene: 4. The CDR3 runs 15 residues. The CDR3 DNA is TGTGCCAGCAGTCTGACTAGCTCCTCCTACAATGAGCAGTTCTTC. It encodes CASSLTSSSYNEQFF.

V gene TRBV18 combines with J gene TRBJ2-5; no reliable D call. CDR1 is KGHSH and CDR2 is LQKENI in the germline V gene. The CDR3 extends over 15 amino acids. Trimming shortened V by 6 bases and J by 2 bases, and 16 bases separated the two germline ends. CDR3 loop: CASSQFMAPQETQYF. CDR3 nucleotide sequence: TGTGCCAGCTCCCAATTTATGGCCCCTCAAGAGACCCAGTACTTC.

This clonotype came up a few times. Germline and junction disagree at one end, which may indicate a read error. The chain links TRBV6-5 to TRBJ2-2, with D unresolved. The CDR3 runs 13 residues. The V gene's germline CDR1 is MNHEY and CDR2 SVGAGI. The CDR3 bases are TGTGCCAGCAGTTACTCGAAAACCGGGGAGCTGTTTTTT. Its protein product is CASSYSKTGELFF.

The table lists this clonotype with a few counts. V and J are TRBV5-1 and TRBJ1-1, with a tentative D call TRBD1 (6 bases). Trimming stripped 2 bases from V and 2 bases from J, with 13 bases between. There are 15 residues in the CDR3. Germline CDR1 reads SGHRS; CDR2 reads YFSETQ. DNA for the CDR3: TGCGCCAGCAGCTTAAGGCAGGGGATTAACACTGAAGCTTTCTTT. Translated: CASSLRQGINTEAFF.

This clonotype was observed a handful of times. The chain combines TRBV9 with TRBJ2-1; D is uncertain. This CDR3 has 12 amino acids. The germline V and J ends were trimmed by 2 bases and 6 bases, with 6 bases remaining between them. Germline V lookup: CDR1 SGDLS, CDR2 YYNGEE. CDR3 bases: TGTGCCAGCAGCGTTATGGGCAATGAGCAGTTCTTC. Amino acid sequence: CASSVMGNEQFF.

The chain links TRBV9 to TRBJ1-3; D remains ambiguous. Trimming took 2 bases from V and 4 from J, leaving 13 bases between them. Germline V gene data show CDR1 as SGDLS and CDR2 as YYNGEE. The CDR3 length is 15 residues. The CDR3 loop is CASSVEAGPGNTIYF. The CDR3 DNA is TGTGCCAGCAGCGTGGAGGCCGGGCCCGGAAACACCATATATTTT.

The chain couples TRBV7-9 to TRBJ1-1; maybe TRBD1 (5 bases). Looked up from germline, CDR1 is SEHNR and CDR2 is FQNEAQ (reference sequence). V was shortened by 10 bases and J by 1 base, with 10 bases between the two germline ends. CDR3 length: 12 amino acids. The CDR3 is CATGRGNTEAFF. In nucleotides, the CDR3 is TGTGCCACGGGGCGGGGGAACACTGAAGCTTTCTTT.

The chain carries TRBV20-1 and TRBJ1-2; no firm D call. The CDR3 has 11 amino acids. Germline CDR1 reads DFQATT; CDR2 reads SNEGSKA (reference sequence). CDR3 loop: CRPGSNYGYTF. The CDR3 coding sequence is TGCAGACCCGGGTCTAACTATGGCTACACCTTC.

This clonotype has just a few counts. The chain carries TRBV7-9 and TRBJ2-7; 7 nucleotides agree with TRBD1. Losses at the gene ends were 4 bases for V and 7 bases for J; bases not matched to a gene: 4. The germline gives CDR1 SEHNR, CDR2 FQNEAQ (reference sequence). The CDR3 runs 12 residues. The CDR3 DNA reads as TGTGCCAGCAGCTCCACAGGGGAGGAGCAGTACTTC. It yields the protein CASSSTGEEQYF.

The gene calls are TRBV29-1 and TRBJ2-1; 10 bases are a match to TRBD2. The CDR3 totals 14 residues. The V segment lost 6 bases and the J segment 2 bases; nucleotides outside the gene matches: 4. Germline-derived CDR1 and CDR2 are SQVTM and ANQGSEA. This CDR3 reads CSVPGLATYNEQFF. The CDR3 region has the DNA TGCAGCGTACCGGGACTAGCGACCTACAATGAGCAGTTCTTC.

This clonotype has only a few counts. The V gene is TRBV6-5, the J gene TRBJ1-3; D remains unclear. This CDR3 is built from 14 residues. Germline assignment: CDR1 MNHEY and CDR2 SVGAGI. V was clipped by 5 bases and J by 4 bases, with 12 bases between them. The CDR3 DNA reads as TGTGCCAGCAGTGAGGCCAGGAGAGGAAACACCATATATTTT. This codes for CASSEARRGNTIYF.

The V gene is TRBV9, the J gene TRBJ1-6; TRBD1 matches at 7 bases. Germline V lookup: CDR1 SGDLS, CDR2 YYNGEE. Trimming removed 4 bases from V and 7 bases from J; junction bases left unmatched: 8. The CDR3 loop spans 15 amino acids. CDR3 DNA: TGTGCCAGCAGCTCCAGAGGAGGGGGCAATTCACCCCTCCACTTT. Protein: CASSSRGGGNSPLHF.

Ten or more counts support this clonotype. This rearrangement joins TRBV11-2 to TRBJ2-3, with D uncertain. Per germline, CDR1 SGHAT and CDR2 FQNNGV. The CDR3 sequence is 14 residues long. Trimming removed 5 bases from V and 6 bases from J, with 15 bases in between. For the CDR3, the DNA is TGTGCCAGCAGCGTAGGGTATCCGCTGGATACGCAGTATTTT. Amino acids: CASSVGYPLDTQYF.

V is TRBV19 and J is TRBJ2-4; D call uncertain. The V end was cut by 3 bases, the J end by 0 bases, with 9 bases between. This CDR3 is built from 15 residues. Germline CDR1 and CDR2: LNHDA and SQIVND (reference sequence). Written as DNA, the CDR3 is TGTGCCAGTAGTATCTCGATATCAGCCAAAAACATTCAGTACTTC. Protein product: CASSISISAKNIQYF.

This clonotype was found many times. This chain uses TRBV29-1 with TRBJ1-1; D is ambiguous. Trimming shortened V by 6 bases and J by 4 bases, and 12 bases separated the two germline ends. CDR3 length: 12 amino acids. Germline V gene lookup returns CDR1 SQVTM and CDR2 ANQGSEA. This chain's CDR3 is CSVSERTTEAFF. The DNA of the CDR3 is TGCAGCGTGTCGGAGAGGACCACTGAAGCTTTCTTT.

The chain employs TRBV28 and TRBJ2-7; 9 bases match TRBD1. Germline V gives CDR1 MDHEN, CDR2 SYDVKM. V was pared by 4 bases and J by 2 bases, with 9 bases of the junction left unmatched. CDR3 length: 16 residues. The chain's CDR3 is CASSSSGQGIAYEQYF. CDR3 DNA sequence: TGTGCCAGCAGTTCGTCGGGACAGGGAATAGCCTACGAGCAGTACTTC.

As to this clonotype: Just one base apart from a much larger clone, this may be a read error. The chain employs TRBV6-6 and TRBJ2-1; 7 bases map to TRBD2. CDR1 is MNHNY and CDR2 is SVGAGI in the germline V gene (reference sequence). This CDR3 is built from 17 residues. V trimming: 2 bases; J trimming: 10 bases; junction bases outside the gene matches: 17. The CDR3 bases are TGTGCCAGCAGTTACAGCCTAGCGGAGCCCCAGGGAGAGGAGCAGTTCTTC. This codes for CASSYSLAEPQGEEQFF.

With respect to this clonotype: A read error may explain this, as a much larger clone is one base away. J is TRBJ2-1 and V is TRBV14; TRBD2 agrees at 8 bases. The CDR3 is 13 amino acids. V shed 0 bases and J 13 bases; nucleotides not matched to a gene: 5. Germline V gene sequence: CDR1 SGHDN, CDR2 FVKESK. The CDR3 DNA reads as TGTGCCAGCAGCCAAGATTCCCGGACTAGCCAGTTCTTC. This sequence encodes CASSQDSRTSQFF.

This chain uses TRBV7-2 with TRBJ1-4, with D unclear. The germline V gene has CDR1 SGHTA and CDR2 FQGNSA. V was shortened by 1 base and J by 8 bases, with 8 bases between the two germline ends. The CDR3 runs to 13 residues. CDR3 nucleotide sequence: TGTGCCAGCAGCTTAGAGGTTGAGGAAAAACTGTTTTTT. This encodes CASSLEVEEKLFF. The whole variable domain, filled in from reference TRBV7-2 and TRBJ1-4, reads GAGVSQSPSNKVTEKGKDVELRCDPISGHTALYWYRQSLGQGLEFLIYFQGNSAPDKSGLPSDRFSAERTGGSVSTLTIQRTQQEDSAVYLCASSLEVEEKLFFGSGTQLSVL.

V and J are TRBV6-2 or TRBV6-3 and TRBJ1-1, with a tentative D call TRBD1 (5 bases). V lost 11 bases and J lost 4, with 8 bases in between. CDR1 and CDR2 from the germline V gene are MNHEY and SVGEGT. CDR3 length equals 10 residues. This chain's CDR3 is CAVGVTEAFF. For the CDR3, the DNA is TGTGCCGTGGGGGTCACTGAAGCTTTCTTT.

Ten or more counts support this clonotype. The V and J genes are TRBV11-2 and TRBJ2-2; possibly TRBD2 for D (6 bases). Trimming left V 8 bases short and J 5 bases short, with 21 bases between. Germline V gene lookup returns CDR1 SGHAT and CDR2 FQNNGV. The CDR3 sequence is 16 residues long. The CDR3 nucleotides read TGTGCCAGCCGCAGGACGGCGGGGCCTCGGACCGGGGAGCTGTTTTTT. Its translation: CASRRTAGPRTGELFF.

This clonotype was picked up many times. V gene TRBV6-1 combines with J gene TRBJ2-2; D might be TRBD1 (6 bases). The CDR3 spans 17 residues. The ends were cut back, 1 base at V and 0 bases at J, with 12 bases in the middle. Germline assignment: CDR1 MNHNS and CDR2 SASEGT. The CDR3 is CASSEVGTPTNTGELFF. The CDR3 coding sequence is TGTGCCAGCAGTGAAGTTGGGACACCGACGAACACCGGGGAGCTGTTTTTT.

This clonotype has a count of ten or more. This chain uses TRBV3-1 with TRBJ1-1; D not resolved. Germline V gives CDR1 LGHDT, CDR2 YNNKEL (reference sequence). This CDR3 has 12 residues. V lost 3 bases and J lost 8, with 10 bases in between. Written as DNA, the CDR3 is TGTGCCAGCAGCCATGTCGCCAGAGAAGCTTTCTTT. This codes for CASSHVAREAFF.

The chain recombines TRBV11-3 with TRBJ2-2, with 12 bases fitting TRBD2. After removal of 9 bases from V and 0 bases from J, the junction contained 2 bases not matched to a gene. CDR3 length equals 15 residues. Germline assignment: CDR1 SGHNT and CDR2 YENEEA. The CDR3 region has the DNA TGTGCCAGTACTAGCGGGGGGCCGAACACCGGGGAGCTGTTTTTT. Translated, it gives CASTSGGPNTGELFF.

This clonotype was seen a handful of times. The gene calls are TRBV20-1 and TRBJ1-2; 9 bases map to TRBD1. Germline values: CDR1 DFQATT, CDR2 SNEGSKA (reference sequence). There are 16 residues in the CDR3. V dropped 1 base and J dropped 4; count of bases not matched to a gene: 10. The CDR3 reads CSARGLSTDRGYGYTF. CDR3 coding DNA: TGCAGTGCTAGAGGGTTATCCACGGACAGGGGCTATGGCTACACCTTC.